This TCR beta chain stems from a study of blood T cell repertoires in COVID-19. As for the study in general: T cells, B-cell-depleted T cells, or PBMCs provided the cDNA or gDNA that served as material.

In the authors' methods: Reference gene primers were amplified, and this amplification served to estimate nucleated cell counts. Sequencing used immunoSEQ multiplex PCR; TCRdb keeps in-frame clones, though not all of them. V and J calls plus clone size are reproduced from that table; the DNA served to infer D and trimming. The data hold under 170,000 clones, with 80% to 90% observed a single time. Germline CDR1 reads LGHNA; CDR2 reads YSLEER. The ends lost 0 bases at V and 6 bases at J; junction bases unmatched: 6. The CDR3 consists of 15 residues. This TCR derives from a man aged 65 to 79 with acute or convalescent COVID-19. V and J are TRBV4-3 and TRBJ1-1; TRBD1 agrees at 8 bases. The sample comprised peripheral blood. CDR3: CASSQDSAGGPEAFF. For the CDR3, the DNA is TGCGCCAGCAGCCAAGATAGTGCAGGGGGCCCTGAAGCTTTCTTT.